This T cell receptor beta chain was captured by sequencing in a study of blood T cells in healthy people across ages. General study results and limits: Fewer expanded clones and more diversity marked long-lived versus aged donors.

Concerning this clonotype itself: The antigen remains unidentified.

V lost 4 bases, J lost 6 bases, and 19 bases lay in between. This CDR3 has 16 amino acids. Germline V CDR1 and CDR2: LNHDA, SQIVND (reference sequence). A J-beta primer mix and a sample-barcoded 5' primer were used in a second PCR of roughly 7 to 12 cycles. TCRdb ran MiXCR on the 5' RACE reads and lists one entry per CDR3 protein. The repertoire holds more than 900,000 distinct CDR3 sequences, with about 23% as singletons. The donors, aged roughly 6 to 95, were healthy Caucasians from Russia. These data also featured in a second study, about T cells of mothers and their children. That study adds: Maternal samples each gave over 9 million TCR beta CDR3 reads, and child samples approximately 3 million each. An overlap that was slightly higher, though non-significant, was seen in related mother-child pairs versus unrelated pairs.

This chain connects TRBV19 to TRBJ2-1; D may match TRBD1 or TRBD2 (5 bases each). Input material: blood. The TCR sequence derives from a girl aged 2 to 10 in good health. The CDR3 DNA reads TGTGCCAGTAGTAGGACCGGGACCACATTCTTCAATGAGCAGTTCTTC. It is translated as CASSRTGTTFFNEQFF.